The 12 T cell receptor beta chains reported below all come from one sample, sequenced in a study of CD8+ T cells in alopecia areata. Documented treatment: oral pan-JAK inhibitor, 5-10 mg twice daily. Extracted RNA was reverse transcribed, and the resulting cDNA served as sequencing template. Sequencing was performed with immunoSEQ multiplex PCR; in TCRdb, only in-frame clones are kept and a portion is missing. This repertoire shows 95,000 to 110,000 clones, more than 75% found once; its top ten account for more than 9.5%. Here the sequenced sample was CD8+ T cells sorted from blood, taken at week 34, from a patient treated with tofacitinib. The origin of the receptors is a human donor with alopecia areata.

This chain connects TRBV5-6 to TRBJ2-1; D remains ambiguous. V dropped 1 base and J dropped 7 bases, with 9 bases sitting between them. This CDR3 spans 13 amino acids. The germline gives CDR1 SGHDT, CDR2 YYEEEE. DNA for the CDR3: TGTGCCAGCAGCTTGACTGTGGGGAATGAGCAGTTCTTC. Translation gives CASSLTVGNEQFF.

This chain connects TRBV4-2 to TRBJ2-3; no clear D gene. The CDR3 extends over 14 amino acids. V gave up 1 base and J gave up 3 bases, with 8 bases separating them. Germline lookup yields CDR1 LGHNA and CDR2 YNFKEQ. The chain's CDR3 is CASSQGSLTDTQYF. CDR3 coding DNA: TGTGCCAGCAGCCAAGGGTCCCTAACAGATACGCAGTATTTT.

The V call is TRBV7-8, the J call TRBJ2-3; 8 bases line up with TRBD2. Germline V lookup: CDR1 SGHVS, CDR2 FQNEAQ. With 5 bases clipped from V and 0 bases from J, the junction kept 13 bases outside the gene matches. There are 18 residues in the CDR3. Written as DNA, the CDR3 is TGTGCCAGCAGCCATCTCGGACTAGCCGAGACTAGCACAGATACGCAGTATTTT. Protein sequence: CASSHLGLAETSTDTQYF.

V is TRBV5-6 and J is TRBJ2-1; D is uncertain. Germline lookup yields CDR1 SGHDT and CDR2 YYEEEE. The CDR3 is 14 residues long. Trimming took off 4 bases at V and 6 bases at J, with 14 bases between the two ends. The CDR3 coding sequence is TGTGCCAGCAGCGCGTCCGGGTACTCCAATGAGCAGTTCTTC. This codes for CASSASGYSNEQFF.

CDR3 coding DNA: TGTGCCAGCAGCGAACAGGGGGCCTACGAGCAGTACTTC. Its translation: CASSEQGAYEQYF. V is TRBV25-1 and J is TRBJ2-7; 8 bases map to TRBD1. The CDR3 has 13 amino acids. Germline CDR1 reads MGHDK; CDR2 reads SYGVNS. V lost 6 bases to trimming and J lost 2 bases; unmatched junction nucleotides: 3.

This clone was seen once. The chain couples TRBV13 to TRBJ2-2; D is possibly TRBD1 or TRBD2 (6 bases each). CDR1 PRHDT and CDR2 FYEKMQ come from the germline V gene (reference sequence). V was pared by 5 bases and J by 0 bases, with 10 bases between. This CDR3 has 15 residues. CDR3 in DNA: TGTGCCAGCAGCCCGGGGGCCTCGAACACCGGGGAGCTGTTTTTT. It is translated as CASSPGASNTGELFF.

The rearrangement links TRBV7-9 to TRBJ2-1; TRBD2 aligns across 9 bases. In germline, CDR1 is SEHNR, CDR2 FQNEAQ (reference sequence). V lost 5 bases, J lost 0 bases, and 11 bases stayed unmatched. This CDR3 is built from 18 residues. The CDR3 coding sequence is TGTGCCAGCAGCCCAGGGGCTAGCGGGACCAGCTCCTACAATGAGCAGTTCTTC. Translating it yields CASSPGASGTSSYNEQFF.

V and J are TRBV27 and TRBJ2-5; perhaps D is TRBD1 or TRBD2 (7 bases each). CDR3 length equals 16 residues. CDR1 is MNHEY, CDR2 SMNVEV, per germline (reference sequence). Trimming removed 1 base from V and 9 bases from J, with 21 bases in between. CDR3 loop: CASSLWGDSGDGAQYF. The CDR3 DNA follows: TGTGCCAGCAGTTTATGGGGGGACAGCGGGGACGGGGCCCAGTACTTC.

This clone has just a few counts. The chain carries TRBV29-1 and TRBJ1-1, with D perhaps matching TRBD1 (6 bases). Trimming pared 7 bases from V and 5 bases from J, leaving 14 bases between. Germline V gives CDR1 SQVTM, CDR2 ANQGSEA. The CDR3 loop spans 12 amino acids. The CDR3 coding sequence is TGCAGCGCTCAACAGGGAGGTACTGAAGCTTTCTTT. It yields the protein CSAQQGGTEAFF.

A few counts support this clone. The rearrangement uses TRBV6-5 and TRBJ2-7; D unclear. V gave up 2 bases and J gave up 3 bases, with 14 bases separating them. The CDR3 is made up of 15 amino acids. CDR1 is MNHEY, CDR2 SVGAGI, per germline. The CDR3 is CASSYEEPDHYEQYF. The CDR3 bases are TGTGCCAGCAGTTACGAAGAACCGGACCACTACGAGCAGTACTTC.

This clone was seen only once. The J gene is TRBJ1-2, the V gene TRBV29-1; no reliable D call. The CDR3 runs 11 residues. Per germline, CDR1 SQVTM and CDR2 ANQGSEA. With 4 bases removed from V and 3 bases from J, the gap between germline ends came to 6 bases. CDR3 sequence reads: CSVAADYGYTF. The CDR3 DNA reads TGCAGCGTTGCGGCAGACTATGGCTACACCTTC.

CDR3 bases: TGTGCCAGCAGTAAGATGCTCGACAGGGATGAATCTTCCGGGGAGCTGTTTTTT. It translates to CASSKMLDRDESSGELFF. This rearrangement joins TRBV27 to TRBJ2-2; TRBD1 agrees at 7 bases. V shed 5 bases and J 6 bases; nucleotides not matched to a gene: 18. Germline V gives CDR1 MNHEY, CDR2 SMNVEV (reference sequence). The CDR3 sequence is 18 residues long.